The next 15 T cell receptor beta chains were all read from a single sample in a study of T cell responses to AZD1222 COVID-19 vaccine. Sequencing used immunoSEQ multiplex PCR; TCRdb keeps in-frame clones, though not all of them. The sample lists roughly 79,000 clones, approximately 80% seen once, with around a fifth in the top ten. The sequencing used peripheral blood, collected on day 0 of AZD1222 vaccination. These receptors were obtained from an adult in good health.

V is TRBV4-2 and J is TRBJ2-1; maybe TRBD2 (6 bases). The germline V and J ends were trimmed by 5 bases and 1 base, with 15 bases remaining between them. The CDR3 sequence is 16 residues long. CDR1 LGHNA and CDR2 YNFKEQ come from the germline V gene. This chain's CDR3 is CASSISLAESYNEQFF. The DNA of the CDR3 is TGTGCCAGCAGCATATCACTAGCAGAGTCCTACAATGAGCAGTTCTTC.

The chain is built from TRBV2 and TRBJ2-5; 8 bases agree with TRBD2. This CDR3 contains 14 residues. The germline CDR1 and CDR2 sequences are SNHLY and FYNNEI. V shed 8 bases, J shed 2 bases, and the junction held 7 bases outside the gene matches. CDR3 loop: CASRFGRGQETQYF. Written as DNA, the CDR3 is TGTGCCAGCCGTTTCGGGAGGGGACAAGAGACCCAGTACTTC.

The rearrangement joins TRBV19 to TRBJ1-2; TRBD1 is a possible D gene (5 bases). From germline, CDR1 is LNHDA and CDR2 SQIVND (reference sequence). CDR3 length equals 11 residues. Between the trimmed V and J ends, which lost 10 bases and 4 bases, there was a span of 10 bases. CDR3 region: CATGAVYGYTF. CDR3 DNA: TGTGCCACCGGGGCAGTCTATGGCTACACCTTC.

The chain employs TRBV5-1 and TRBJ2-3, with 9 nucleotides matching TRBD1. The V segment lost 0 bases and the J segment 0 bases; nucleotides outside the gene matches: 2. CDR1 and CDR2 (germline): SGHRS, YFSETQ. This CDR3 spans 16 amino acids. The CDR3 loop is CASSLAGQGSTDTQYF. The CDR3 region has the DNA TGCGCCAGCAGCTTGGCGGGACAGGGAAGCACAGATACGCAGTATTTT.

In its sample, this clone was seen a few times. V gene TRBV5-1 combines with J gene TRBJ1-6; 8 bases are shared with TRBD1. The germline CDR1 and CDR2 sequences are SGHRS and YFSETQ. The CDR3 is 15 residues long. After removal of 9 bases from V and 6 bases from J, the junction contained 11 bases not matched to a gene. In nucleotides, the CDR3 is TGCGCCACCTCGACAGGGGTAAGGCCTAATTCACCCCTCCACTTT. Encoded protein: CATSTGVRPNSPLHF.

The chain employs TRBV18 and TRBJ2-1; 11 bases align to TRBD2. Germline V gives CDR1 KGHSH, CDR2 LQKENI. The CDR3 spans 15 residues. V shed 2 bases and J 8 bases; nucleotides not matched to a gene: 5. The CDR3 nucleotides are TGTGCCAGCTCACCATTAGCGGGAGGGGTTGATGAGCAGTTCTTC. This codes for CASSPLAGGVDEQFF.

The chain couples TRBV6-5 to TRBJ2-5; D gene ambiguous. Germline V gene lookup returns CDR1 MNHEY and CDR2 SVGAGI. The CDR3 consists of 12 residues. The V end lost 6 bases, the J end lost 5 bases, and 10 bases lay between the germline ends. CDR3 residues: CASSQHGETQYF. CDR3 coding DNA: TGTGCCAGCAGCCAACATGGGGAGACCCAGTACTTC.

The chain joins TRBV6-5 to TRBJ1-1, with 9 positions matching TRBD1. CDR3 size: 15 residues. The junction had 6 bases not matched to a gene; V was cut back by 7 bases and J by 0 bases. CDR1 and CDR2 from the germline V gene are MNHEY and SVGAGI. The CDR3 protein is CASNFGQGMNTEAFF. Here the CDR3 DNA reads TGTGCCAGCAACTTTGGACAGGGGATGAACACTGAAGCTTTCTTT.

This clone appeared once. The chain joins TRBV12-3 or TRBV12-4 to TRBJ2-7; 9 bases align to TRBD1. The V and J ends lost 6 bases and 5 bases, in that order; junction bases with no gene match: 5. The CDR3 totals 13 residues. The CDR3 protein is CASSHRDRDEQYF. The DNA of the CDR3 is TGTGCCAGCAGCCACCGGGACAGGGACGAGCAGTACTTC.

The V and J genes are TRBV21-1 and TRBJ2-1; the table's D call, TRBD2, has no DNA check behind it. TRBV21-1 represents a pseudogene. This CDR3 has 19 residues. Here the CDR3 DNA reads TGTGCCAGCAGCAAAGAACTAGCGGGACGTCGGATTTTCTACAATGAGCAGTTCTTC. It specifies CASSKELAGRRIFYNEQFF.

The V call is TRBV7-2, the J call TRBJ2-1, with 8 bases matching TRBD2. This CDR3 contains 15 residues. Germline trimming cut 2 bases from V and 8 bases from J; bases unmatched to any gene: 8. Per the germline V gene, CDR1 is SGHTA and CDR2 is FQGNSA. CDR3 protein: CASSLLGLAGDEQFF. CDR3 in DNA: TGTGCCAGCAGCTTACTCGGACTAGCCGGGGATGAGCAGTTCTTC.

This clone has ten or more counts. The chain recombines TRBV7-9 with TRBJ1-2, with 8 bases matching TRBD1. The CDR3 has 14 residues. Germline V gene data show CDR1 as SEHNR and CDR2 as FQNEAQ (reference sequence). J gave up 3 bases and V 3 bases, and 3 bases lay outside the gene matches. The CDR3 region has the DNA TGTGCCAGCAGCTTTCAGGGGGCGCACTATGGCTACACCTTC. Translated, it gives CASSFQGAHYGYTF.

The chain is built from TRBV3-1 (or the pseudogene TRBV3-2) and TRBJ2-7, with D perhaps matching TRBD1 (6 bases). Germline CDR1 and CDR2: LGHDT and YNNKEL (reference sequence). V gave up 2 bases and J gave up 1 base, with 18 bases separating them. The CDR3 sequence is 17 residues long. The CDR3 region is CASSQIQGKQGSYEQYF. CDR3 DNA sequence: TGTGCCAGCAGCCAAATCCAGGGGAAACAAGGTTCCTACGAGCAGTACTTC.

Here the CDR3 DNA reads TGTGCCAGCAGCTTATGGACTAGCGGAAACAATGAGCAGTTCTTC. Encoded protein: CASSLWTSGNNEQFF. The chain is built from TRBV7-2 and TRBJ2-1; 10 nucleotides align to TRBD2. This CDR3 is 15 amino acids long. Germline loops: CDR1 SGHTA, CDR2 FQGNSA. Losses at the gene ends were 2 bases for V and 5 bases for J; bases not matched to a gene: 3.

The J gene is TRBJ2-2, the V gene TRBV5-1; D unresolved. The CDR3 is 14 amino acids. Germline CDR1 is SGHRS and CDR2 is YFSETQ. V lost 9 bases and J lost 0, with 12 bases in between. Here the CDR3 reads CATRTGPNTGELFF. The CDR3 nucleotides read TGCGCCACCCGAACCGGCCCGAACACCGGGGAGCTGTTTTTT.